Below, one T cell receptor (beta chain) is given with its context. What it recognizes is unknown. The data were produced by immunoSEQ multiplex PCR, yet TCRdb's version contains in-frame clones alone and is incomplete. This sample has 450,000 to 550,000 clones, with roughly 87% found just once. The germline V gene encodes CDR1 LNHNV and CDR2 YYDKDF (reference sequence). V lost 9 bases to trimming and J lost 7 bases, with 22 bases between them. The CDR3 runs to 15 residues. The data stem from a study of Ad26.COV2.S vaccination and SARS-CoV-2 variants. Study at large: Administration of Ad26.COV2.S was intramuscular, either once or twice 56 days apart.

The treatment denotes: 15 to 20 received Ad26.COV2.S at low or high dose, single or two shots; roughly five received placebo; per-sample allocation not given. After the first vaccine or placebo injection, samples were drawn on day 63. Study conclusions and caveats: TCR breadth and depth estimates may have understated total T cell responses. Vaccine recipients posted higher spike-specific TCR breadth than their placebo counterparts.

Specimen: peripheral blood, collected in a trial of Ad26.COV2.S vaccine versus placebo. The V and J genes are TRBV15 and TRBJ2-1; D possibly uses TRBD1 or TRBD2 (6 bases each). The source of this sequence is a person between 18 and 65 years old who received the Ad26.COV2.S COVID-19 vaccine or a placebo. The CDR3 here is CATHTYGGPGNEQFF. DNA of the CDR3: TGTGCCACACACACTTATGGGGGGCCGGGGAATGAGCAGTTCTTC.